The clone carrying this TCR beta chain came up a few times. Its antigen is still unknown. The CDR3 runs to 14 residues. With 6 bases removed from V and 0 bases from J, the gap between germline ends came to 9 bases. Germline V gives CDR1 ENHRY, CDR2 SYGVKD. All of the isolated RNA was reverse transcribed, so expressed TCRB transcripts were sequenced. Across stem cell-like memory T cell samples, reads averaged approximately 990,000. Sequenced by immunoSEQ multiplex PCR; TCRdb stores in-frame clones only, minus some. Among tens of thousands of clones, roughly 50% were seen once, and the ten largest hold roughly 0.25%. The sample is drawn from a study of beta chain features in type 1 diabetes. Study summary: Age, gender and cell yields were alike across patients and healthy donors.

Whole-study results and caveats: Relative to healthy donors, patients appeared to have naive, central memory and Treg TCRB repertoires that were more similar. A cDNA-based sequencing approach could over-represent cells with high TCR expression.

The sample was stem cell memory CD4+ T cells from blood. The sequence was obtained from a woman between 25 and 40 years old in good health. The chain links TRBV10-3 to TRBJ1-3, with D tentatively TRBD1 (5 bases). CDR3 amino acids: CAIRDTFSGNTIYF. CDR3 bases: TGTGCCATCAGGGACACCTTCTCTGGAAACACCATATATTTT.